The entry that follows covers one TCR beta chain sequence. Antigen specificity is unknown. This record belongs to a study of T cell responses to AZD1222 COVID-19 vaccine. Regarding the study as a whole: Sampling captured repertoires only after the peak T cell response. CD4 TCRs linked to vaccination spanned spike, dominating at 160-218 and 743-854. Donors in the cohort were predominantly white British and more often female, and clonal diversity was possibly underestimated.

Trimming removed 7 bases at V and 2 bases at J, with 11 bases between. CDR3 size: 13 residues. Germline V gene lookup returns CDR1 MDHEN and CDR2 SYDVKM. Sequenced by immunoSEQ multiplex PCR; TCRdb stores in-frame clones only, minus some. Altogether roughly 44,000 clones are present, 65% to 85% being singletons, with the ten largest covering roughly half. This TCR came from an adult in good health. Sequencing was performed on peripheral blood, taken on day 0 of AZD1222 vaccination. The J gene is TRBJ1-2, the V gene TRBV28; D is unclear. CDR3 sequence: CASTSGINYGYTF. DNA of the CDR3: TGTGCCAGCACCTCGGGGATAAACTATGGCTACACCTTC.